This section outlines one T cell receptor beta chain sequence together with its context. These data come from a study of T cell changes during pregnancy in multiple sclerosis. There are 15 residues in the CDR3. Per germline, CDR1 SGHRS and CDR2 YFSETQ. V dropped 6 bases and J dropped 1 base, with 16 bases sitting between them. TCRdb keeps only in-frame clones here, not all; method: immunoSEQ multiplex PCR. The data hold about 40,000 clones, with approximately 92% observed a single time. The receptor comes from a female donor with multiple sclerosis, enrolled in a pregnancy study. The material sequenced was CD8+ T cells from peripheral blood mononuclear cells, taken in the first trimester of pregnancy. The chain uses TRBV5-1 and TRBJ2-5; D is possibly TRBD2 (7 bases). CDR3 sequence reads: CASIPEGGIQETQYF. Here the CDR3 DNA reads TGCGCCAGCATCCCAGAGGGGGGGATCCAAGAGACCCAGTACTTC.